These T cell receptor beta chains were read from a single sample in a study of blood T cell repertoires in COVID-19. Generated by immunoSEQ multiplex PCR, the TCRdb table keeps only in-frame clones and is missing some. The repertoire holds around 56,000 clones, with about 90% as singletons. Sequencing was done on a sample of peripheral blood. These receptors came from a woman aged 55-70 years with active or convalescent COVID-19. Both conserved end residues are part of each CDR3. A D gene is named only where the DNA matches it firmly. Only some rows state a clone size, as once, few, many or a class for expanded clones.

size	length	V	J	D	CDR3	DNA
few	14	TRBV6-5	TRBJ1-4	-	CASSPTDSNEKLFF	TGTGCCAGCAGCCCGACAGACTCTAATGAAAAACTGTTTTTT
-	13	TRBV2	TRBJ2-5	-	CASGRLYGETQYF	TGTGCCAGCGGTCGACTATACGGAGAGACCCAGTACTTC
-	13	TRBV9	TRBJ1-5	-	CASGRDSNQPQHF	TGTGCCAGCGGGAGGGATAGCAATCAGCCCCAGCATTTT
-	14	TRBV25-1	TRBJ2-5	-	CASSESKGQETQYF	TGTGCCAGCAGTGAGTCCAAGGGGCAAGAGACCCAGTACTTC
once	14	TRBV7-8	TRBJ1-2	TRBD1	CASSSGQGAGGYTF	TGTGCCAGCAGCTCGGGACAGGGGGCCGGCGGCTACACCTTC
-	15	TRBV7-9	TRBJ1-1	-	CASSWAGTMNTEAFF	TGTGCCAGCAGCTGGGCCGGGACAATGAACACTGAAGCTTTCTTT
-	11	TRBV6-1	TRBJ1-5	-	CASSEVQPQHF	TGTGCCAGCAGTGAAGTACAGCCCCAGCATTTT
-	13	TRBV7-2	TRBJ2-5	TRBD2	CASLAGVVGAQYF	TGTGCCAGCCTAGCGGGAGTAGTGGGAGCCCAGTACTTC
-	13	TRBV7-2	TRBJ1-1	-	CASSLIRRTEAFF	TGTGCCAGCAGCTTAATCCGGAGGACTGAAGCTTTCTTT
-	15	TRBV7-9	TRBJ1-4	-	CASSLAFATNEKLFF	TGTGCCAGCAGCTTAGCCTTTGCAACTAATGAAAAACTGTTTTTT
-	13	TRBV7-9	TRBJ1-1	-	CASSSTGSAEAFF	TGTGCCAGCAGCTCGACGGGTTCGGCTGAAGCTTTCTTT
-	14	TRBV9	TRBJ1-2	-	CASSVDPAGSLDTF	TGTGCCAGCAGCGTAGATCCCGCAGGGTCCCTTGACACCTTC
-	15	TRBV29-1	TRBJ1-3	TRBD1	CSVESPRGAGNTIYF	TGCAGCGTTGAAAGCCCCAGGGGGGCTGGAAACACCATATATTTT
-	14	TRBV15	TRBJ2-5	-	CATSRGLYQETQYF	TGTGCCACCAGCAGAGGACTGTACCAAGAGACCCAGTACTTC
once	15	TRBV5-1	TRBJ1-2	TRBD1	CASSPPTGTSYGYTF	TGCGCCAGCAGCCCGCCGACAGGGACCAGCTATGGCTACACCTTC
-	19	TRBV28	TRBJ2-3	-	CASSFPWTGRDYGTDTQYF	TGTGCCAGCAGTTTCCCTTGGACAGGGAGGGACTACGGCACAGATACGCAGTATTTT
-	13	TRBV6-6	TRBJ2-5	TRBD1	CASSSRGRETQYF	TGTGCCAGCAGTTCCAGGGGGCGGGAGACCCAGTACTTC
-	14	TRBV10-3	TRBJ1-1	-	CAISEEIPDTEAFF	TGTGCCATCAGTGAGGAGATCCCCGACACTGAAGCTTTCTTT
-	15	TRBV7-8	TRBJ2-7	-	CASSFGTAGGYEQYF	TGTGCCAGCAGCTTCGGGACGGCTGGAGGGTACGAGCAGTACTTC
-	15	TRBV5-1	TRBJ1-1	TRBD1	CASSSRTGVNTEAFF	TGCGCCAGCAGCTCAAGGACAGGGGTGAACACTGAAGCTTTCTTT
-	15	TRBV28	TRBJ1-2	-	CASSLWDRANYGYTF	TGTGCCAGCAGTTTATGGGACAGAGCTAACTATGGCTACACCTTC
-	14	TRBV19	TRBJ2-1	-	CASSIFPQSNEQFF	TGTGCCAGTAGTATTTTCCCACAGAGCAATGAGCAGTTCTTC
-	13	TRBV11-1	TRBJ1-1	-	CATRWGMNTEAFF	TGTGCCACCCGGTGGGGCATGAACACTGAAGCTTTCTTT
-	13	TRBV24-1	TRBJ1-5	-	CATGQYSNQPQHF	TGTGCCACTGGACAATATAGCAATCAGCCCCAGCATTTT
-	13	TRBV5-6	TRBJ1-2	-	CASSLGQRSGYTF	TGTGCCAGCAGCTTGGGGCAGCGAAGTGGCTACACCTTC
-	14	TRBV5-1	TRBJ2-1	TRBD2	CASSFRTSGNEQFF	TGCGCCAGCAGCTTTAGGACTAGCGGTAATGAGCAGTTCTTC
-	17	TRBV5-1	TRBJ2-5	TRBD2	CASSLAGGATDRETQYF	TGCGCCAGCAGCTTGGCCGGGGGGGCTACAGACCGGGAGACCCAGTACTTC
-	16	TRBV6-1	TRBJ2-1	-	CASSESPLTADNEQFF	TGTGCCAGCAGTGAATCCCCCCTGACAGCTGACAATGAGCAGTTCTTC
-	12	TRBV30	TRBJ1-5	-	CAWNRGNQPQHF	TGTGCCTGGAACAGGGGCAATCAGCCCCAGCATTTT
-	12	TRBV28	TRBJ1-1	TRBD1	CASSSPGQQAFF	TGTGCCAGCAGTTCACCGGGACAGCAAGCTTTCTTT
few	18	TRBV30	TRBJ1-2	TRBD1	CAWSSPDRGAGFGYGYTF	TGTGCCTGGAGTTCACCGGACAGGGGTGCTGGGTTTGGATATGGCTACACCTTC
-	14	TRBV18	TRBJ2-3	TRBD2	CASSGTSGTDTQYF	TGTGCCAGCTCCGGGACTAGCGGCACAGATACGCAGTATTTT
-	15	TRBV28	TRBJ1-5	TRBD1	CASRDTGGSNQPQHF	TGTGCCAGCAGAGATACAGGGGGCAGCAATCAGCCCCAGCATTTT
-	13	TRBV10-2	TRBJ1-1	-	CASAGSQNTEAFF	TGCGCCAGCGCCGGTAGCCAGAACACTGAAGCTTTCTTT
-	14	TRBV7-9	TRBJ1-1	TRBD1	CASSLQGALSEAFF	TGTGCCAGCAGCTTACAGGGGGCGTTGTCTGAAGCTTTCTTT
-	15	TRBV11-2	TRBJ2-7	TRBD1	CASSLRGQGAHEQYF	TGTGCCAGCAGCTTACGGGGACAGGGTGCCCACGAGCAGTACTTC
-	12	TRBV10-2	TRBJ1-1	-	CASGDSTEEAFF	TGCGCCAGCGGAGATTCGACAGAGGAAGCTTTCTTT
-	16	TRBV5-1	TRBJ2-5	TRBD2	CASSLASGGTQETQYF	TGCGCCAGCAGCTTGGCTAGCGGGGGGACGCAAGAGACCCAGTACTTC
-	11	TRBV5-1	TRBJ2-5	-	CATAQGETQYF	TGCGCCACCGCACAGGGTGAGACCCAGTACTTC
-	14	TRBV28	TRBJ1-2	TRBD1	CASSLTGGSYGYTF	TGTGCCAGCAGTTTAACAGGGGGAAGCTATGGCTACACCTTC
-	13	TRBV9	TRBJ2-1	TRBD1	CASAGTGDHEQFF	TGTGCCAGCGCCGGGACAGGGGATCATGAGCAGTTCTTC
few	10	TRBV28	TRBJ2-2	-	CASGERELFF	TGTGCCAGCGGTGAGCGGGAGCTGTTTTTT
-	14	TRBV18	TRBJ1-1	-	CASSPQGMNTEAFF	TGTGCCAGCTCACCACAGGGGATGAACACTGAAGCTTTCTTT
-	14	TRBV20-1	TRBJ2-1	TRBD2	CSASSSGRSNEQFF	TGCAGTGCTAGTTCTAGCGGGAGATCCAATGAGCAGTTCTTC
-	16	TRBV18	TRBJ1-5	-	CASSPSPPGSNQPQHF	TGTGCCAGCTCACCTTCCCCACCGGGAAGCAATCAGCCCCAGCATTTT
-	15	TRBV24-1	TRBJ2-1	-	CATSDYRRAQDEQFF	TGTGCCACCAGTGACTATAGGAGGGCCCAAGATGAGCAGTTCTTC
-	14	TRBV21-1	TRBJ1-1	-	CASIPKGRDTEAFF	TGTGCCAGCATCCCTAAGGGGAGGGACACTGAAGCTTTCTTT
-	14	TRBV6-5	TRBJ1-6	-	CASSSGVMLSPLHF	TGTGCCAGCAGTTCAGGGGTTATGCTTTCACCCCTCCACTTT
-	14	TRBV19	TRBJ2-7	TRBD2	CASSRGLVPSEQYF	TGTGCCAGTAGTAGGGGACTAGTACCGAGCGAGCAGTACTTC
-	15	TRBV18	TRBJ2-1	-	CASSLRQTTYNEQFF	TGTGCCAGCTCGTTACGACAGACGACCTACAATGAGCAGTTCTTC
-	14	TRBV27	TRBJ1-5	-	CASSLGRSNQPQHF	TGTGCCAGCAGTTTGGGGCGGTCCAATCAGCCCCAGCATTTT
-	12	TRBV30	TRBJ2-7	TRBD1	CAWSATGYEQYF	TGTGCCTGGAGCGCGACAGGGTACGAGCAGTACTTC
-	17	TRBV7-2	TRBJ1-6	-	CASSLNRAGVGNSPLHF	TGTGCCAGCAGCTTAAATCGGGCAGGGGTTGGTAATTCACCCCTCCACTTT
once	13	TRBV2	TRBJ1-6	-	CASGGFPESPLHF	TGTGCCAGCGGAGGGTTCCCAGAGTCACCCCTCCACTTT
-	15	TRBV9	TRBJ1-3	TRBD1	CASSEGRGPGNTIYF	TGTGCCAGCAGCGAGGGCAGGGGGCCTGGAAACACCATATATTTT